This T cell receptor (beta chain) was sequenced during a study of early stage breast cancer tumors. Study summary: Most invasive tumors, about 75% of the 16, were ER+/PR+/HER2-. Eight ER+/PR+/HER2- tumors were invasive ductal; a few were invasive lobular.

A word on this clone: Its antigen is still unknown.

This CDR3 region has 13 residues. In germline, CDR1 is LNHDA, CDR2 SQIVND (reference sequence). The V end was cut by 7 bases, the J end by 7 bases, with 14 bases between. The data were produced by immunoSEQ multiplex PCR, yet TCRdb's version contains in-frame clones alone and is incomplete. This sample has tens of thousands of clones; 65% to 75% occur once, and the top ten carry 6.8%. Study observations and caveats: Tumors had approximately 2.7-fold higher T cell density than normal breast. Comparing each tissue with blood distinguished tumor from normal in 14 of 16 patients.

This TCR came from a person aged 55 to 75 with breast cancer. V is TRBV19 and J is TRBJ1-5; D may be TRBD1 (5 bases). Sequenced material: blood. The CDR3 spells CASTRGGDQPQHF. The CDR3 nucleotides read TGTGCCAGTACTAGAGGAGGGGACCAGCCCCAGCATTTT.